This TCR beta chain was sequenced for a study of control samples from healthy donors and cancer patients. Sequencing was performed with immunoSEQ multiplex PCR; in TCRdb, only in-frame clones are kept and a portion is missing. The sample has around 150,000 clones, about 95% seen once. The receptor comes from a man aged 60-69 years with colorectal cancer. Sequences were obtained from PBMCs.

CDR3 in amino acids: CASSPPLSGSNYGYTF. CDR3 nucleotide sequence: TGTGCCAGCTCACCCCCGCTGTCAGGGTCCAACTATGGCTACACCTTC. The V and J genes are TRBV18 and TRBJ1-2; tentatively, D is TRBD1 (5 bases). In germline, CDR1 is KGHSH, CDR2 LQKENI. The CDR3 runs 16 residues. Trimming shortened V by 3 bases and J by 2 bases, and 16 bases separated the two germline ends.